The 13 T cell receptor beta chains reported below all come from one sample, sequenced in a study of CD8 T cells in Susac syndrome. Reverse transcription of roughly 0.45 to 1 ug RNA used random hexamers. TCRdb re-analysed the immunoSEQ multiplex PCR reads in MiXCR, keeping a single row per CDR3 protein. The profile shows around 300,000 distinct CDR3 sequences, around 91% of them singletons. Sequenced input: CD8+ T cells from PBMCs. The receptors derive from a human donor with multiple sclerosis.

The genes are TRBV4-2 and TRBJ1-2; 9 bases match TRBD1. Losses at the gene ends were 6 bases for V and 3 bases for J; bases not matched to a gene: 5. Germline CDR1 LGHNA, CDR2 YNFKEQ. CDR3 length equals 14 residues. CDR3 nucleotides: TGTGCCAGCAGTCACAGGGGGCTGGACTATGGCTACACCTTC. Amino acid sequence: CASSHRGLDYGYTF.

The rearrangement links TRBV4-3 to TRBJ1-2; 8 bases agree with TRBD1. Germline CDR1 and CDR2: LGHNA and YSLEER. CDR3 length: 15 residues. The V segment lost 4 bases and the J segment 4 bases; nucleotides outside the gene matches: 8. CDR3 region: CASSPRTGSGYGYTF. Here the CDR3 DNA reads TGCGCCAGCAGCCCTCGGACAGGGAGTGGCTATGGCTACACCTTC.

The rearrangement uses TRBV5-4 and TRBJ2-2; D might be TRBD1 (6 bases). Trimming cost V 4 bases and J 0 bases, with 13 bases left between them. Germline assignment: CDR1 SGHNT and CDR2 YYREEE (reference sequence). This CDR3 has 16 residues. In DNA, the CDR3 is TGTGCCAGCAGCCCCTCCGGGACACCGAACACCGGGGAGCTGTTTTTT. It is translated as CASSPSGTPNTGELFF.

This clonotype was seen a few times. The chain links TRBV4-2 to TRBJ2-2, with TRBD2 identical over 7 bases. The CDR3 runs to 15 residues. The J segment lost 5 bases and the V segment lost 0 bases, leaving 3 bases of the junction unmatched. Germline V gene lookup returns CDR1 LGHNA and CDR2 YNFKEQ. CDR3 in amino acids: CASSQDAAGTGELFF. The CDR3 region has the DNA TGTGCCAGCAGCCAAGATGCAGCGGGAACCGGGGAGCTGTTTTTT.

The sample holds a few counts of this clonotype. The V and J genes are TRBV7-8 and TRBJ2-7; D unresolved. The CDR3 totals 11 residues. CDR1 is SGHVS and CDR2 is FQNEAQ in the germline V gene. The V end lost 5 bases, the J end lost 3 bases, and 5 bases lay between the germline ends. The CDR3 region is CASSRSYEQYF. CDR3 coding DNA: TGTGCCAGCAGCCGTAGCTACGAGCAGTACTTC.

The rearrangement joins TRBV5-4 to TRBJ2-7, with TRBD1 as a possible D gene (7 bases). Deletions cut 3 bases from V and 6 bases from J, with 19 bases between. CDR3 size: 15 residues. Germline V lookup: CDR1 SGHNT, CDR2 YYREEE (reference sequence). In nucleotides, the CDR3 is TGTGCCAGCAGCTGGCGCGGGACAGCCGATCTCGAGCAGTACTTC. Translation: CASSWRGTADLEQYF. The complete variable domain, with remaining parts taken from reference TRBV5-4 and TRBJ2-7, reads ETGVTQSPTHLIKTRGQQVTLRCSSQSGHNTVSWYQQALGQGPQFIFQYYREEENGRGNFPPRFSGLQFPNYSSELNVNALELDDSALYLCASSWRGTADLEQYFGPGTRLTVT.

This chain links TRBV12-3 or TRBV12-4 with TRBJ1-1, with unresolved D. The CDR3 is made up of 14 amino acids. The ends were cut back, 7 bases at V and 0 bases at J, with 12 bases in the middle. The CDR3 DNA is TGTGCCAGCATCCCCGGAGGAGTGAACACTGAAGCTTTCTTT. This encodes CASIPGGVNTEAFF.

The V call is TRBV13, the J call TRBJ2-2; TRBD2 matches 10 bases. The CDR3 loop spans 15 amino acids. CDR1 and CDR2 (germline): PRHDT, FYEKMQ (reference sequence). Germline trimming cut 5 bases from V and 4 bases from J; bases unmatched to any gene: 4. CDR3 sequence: CASSPSGRGTGELFF. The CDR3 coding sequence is TGTGCCAGCAGCCCCAGCGGGAGGGGCACCGGGGAGCTGTTTTTT.

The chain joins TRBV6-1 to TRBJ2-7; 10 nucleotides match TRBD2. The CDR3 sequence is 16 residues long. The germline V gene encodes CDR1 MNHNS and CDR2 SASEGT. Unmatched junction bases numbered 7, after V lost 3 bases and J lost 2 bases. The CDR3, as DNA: TGTGCCAGCAGTGAGTCACTAGCGGGGTTAACCTACGAGCAGTACTTC. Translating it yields CASSESLAGLTYEQYF.

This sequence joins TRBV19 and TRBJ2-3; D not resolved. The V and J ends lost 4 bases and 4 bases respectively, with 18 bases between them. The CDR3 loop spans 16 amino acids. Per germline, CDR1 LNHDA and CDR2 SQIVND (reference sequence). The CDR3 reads CASSTLWGRSPDTQYF. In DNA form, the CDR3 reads TGTGCCAGTAGTACACTATGGGGTAGAAGTCCAGATACGCAGTATTTT.

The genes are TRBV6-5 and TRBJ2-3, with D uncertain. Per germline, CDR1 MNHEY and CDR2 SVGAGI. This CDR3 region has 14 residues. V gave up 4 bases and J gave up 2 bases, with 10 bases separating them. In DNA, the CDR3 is TGTGCCAGCAGTTTCTTTGGGGACACAGATACGCAGTATTTT. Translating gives CASSFFGDTDTQYF.

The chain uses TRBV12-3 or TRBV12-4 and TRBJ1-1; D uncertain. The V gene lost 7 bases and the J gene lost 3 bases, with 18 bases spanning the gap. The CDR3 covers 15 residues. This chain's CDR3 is CASTPLNLRDTEAFF. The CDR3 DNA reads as TGTGCCAGCACCCCCCTAAACCTTAGGGACACTGAAGCTTTCTTT.

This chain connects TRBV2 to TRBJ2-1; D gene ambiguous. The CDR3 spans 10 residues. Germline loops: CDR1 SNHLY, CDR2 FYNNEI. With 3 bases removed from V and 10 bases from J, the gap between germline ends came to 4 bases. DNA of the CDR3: TGTGCCAGCAGTGAGTACGAGCAGTTCTTC. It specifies CASSEYEQFF.